The TCR beta chain under discussion was sequenced for a study of somatic mutations in cytotoxic T cells in rheumatoid arthritis. Whole-study context: Flow sorting at nearly 100% purity was applied to some V beta antibody-stained T-cell populations, which included V beta1+ cells sequenced for TCRB.

The sample holds one count of this clone. As yet, its antigen is unknown. General study points: Of around 60 patients, about eight had a largest CD8+ clone that exceeded 20% of CD8+ cells. Which antigens the expanded CD8+ clones targeted was unknown.

Germline loops: CDR1 MNHEY, CDR2 SVGAGI. V was pared by 0 bases and J by 9 bases, with 9 bases between. This CDR3 spans 13 amino acids. Profiling relied on immunoSEQ multiplex PCR, and the TCRdb table lists in-frame clones only, not all of them. The profile shows roughly 20,000 clones, about two thirds of them singletons. The chain uses TRBV6-5 and TRBJ2-4; maybe TRBD1 (7 bases). This TCR came from an adult with rheumatoid arthritis. Sequencing was carried out using CD8+ T cells sorted from blood. The chain's CDR3 is CASSYSQGGIQYF. CDR3 sequence (DNA): TGTGCCAGCAGTTACTCCCAGGGGGGCATTCAGTACTTC.